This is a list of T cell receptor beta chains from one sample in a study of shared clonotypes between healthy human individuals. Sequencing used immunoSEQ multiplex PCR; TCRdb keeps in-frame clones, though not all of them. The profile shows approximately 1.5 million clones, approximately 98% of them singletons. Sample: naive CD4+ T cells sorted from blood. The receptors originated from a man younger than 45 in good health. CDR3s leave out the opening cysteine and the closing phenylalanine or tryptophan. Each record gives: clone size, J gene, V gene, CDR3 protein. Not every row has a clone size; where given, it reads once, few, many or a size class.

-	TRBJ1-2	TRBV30	AWSFGGTGGYGYT
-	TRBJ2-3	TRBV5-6	ASSPGLATDTQY
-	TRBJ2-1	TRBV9	ASSVTGQGGSYNEQF
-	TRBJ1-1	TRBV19	ASRSVNTEAF
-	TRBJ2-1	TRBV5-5	ASSSKVTSGLAYNEQF
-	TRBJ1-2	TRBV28	ASGRGRSYGYT
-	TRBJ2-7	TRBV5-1	ASTTGTGVYEQY
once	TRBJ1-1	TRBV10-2	ASTSRGMLENTEAF
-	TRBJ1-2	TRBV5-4	ASSLRDRVDGYT
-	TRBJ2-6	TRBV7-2	ASRRNRVSGANVLT
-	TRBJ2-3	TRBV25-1	ASSESLSGVGPDTQY
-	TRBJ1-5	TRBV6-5	ASSRESNQPQH
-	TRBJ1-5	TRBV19	ASTPVAVSNQPQH
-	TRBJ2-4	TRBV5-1	ASSLVGGRSKNIQY
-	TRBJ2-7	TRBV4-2	ASSQDRLTAENYEQY
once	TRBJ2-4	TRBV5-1	ASSSLGGLVAKNIQY
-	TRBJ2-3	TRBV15	ATSKSAGAHTDTQY
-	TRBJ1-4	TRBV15	ATSREGAGEKLF
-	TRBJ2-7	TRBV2	ASKGTVATYEQY
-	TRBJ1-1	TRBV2	ARSREMNTEAF
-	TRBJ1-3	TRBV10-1	ASSRKAGNTIY
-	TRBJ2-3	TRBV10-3	AIRYSGLSTDTQY